A single sample is the source of the 32 T cell receptor beta chains below, sequenced in a study of response to subunit inactivated influenza vaccine. One entry per CDR3 protein, called by TCRdb with MiXCR from the RT-PCR reads. The sample yields around 150,000 distinct CDR3 sequences, 11% seen once. The sample in question was non-naive T cells sorted from PBMCs, obtained more than 35 days after vaccination. These receptors originate from a man between 45 and 60 years old who received an inactivated influenza vaccine.

There are many counts of this clonotype. The V call is TRBV29-1, the J call TRBJ1-3; D uncertain. CDR3 size: 12 residues. CDR1 is SQVTM, CDR2 ANQGSEA, per germline. Deletions cut 4 bases from V and 0 bases from J, with 4 bases between. In DNA, the CDR3 is TGCAGCGTTGGAACCTCTGGAAACACCATATATTTT. Protein product: CSVGTSGNTIYF.

Only a few counts were recorded for this clonotype. The V gene is TRBV4-3, the J gene TRBJ1-3, with D possibly being TRBD1 (5 bases). There are 13 residues in the CDR3. Germline V lookup: CDR1 LGHNA, CDR2 YSLEER. V lost 2 bases to trimming and J lost 7 bases, with 9 bases between them. The CDR3 spells CASSQKEGNTIYF. The CDR3 DNA reads TGCGCCAGCAGCCAAAAGGAGGGGAACACCATATATTTT.

This clonotype was seen repeatedly, ten times or more. The chain uses TRBV20-1 and TRBJ1-1; D is possibly TRBD1 (6 bases). Trimming pared 6 bases from V and 0 bases from J, leaving 11 bases between. Germline CDR1 is DFQATT and CDR2 is SNEGSKA (reference sequence). The CDR3 extends over 13 amino acids. CDR3 in amino acids: CSARDTLNTEAFF. CDR3 nucleotides: TGCAGTGCCCGGGACACCTTGAACACTGAAGCTTTCTTT.

A few counts support this clonotype. This sequence joins TRBV18 and TRBJ2-2; D remains unclear. V lost 0 bases, J lost 5 bases, and 10 bases lay in between. Germline lookup yields CDR1 KGHSH and CDR2 LQKENI. This CDR3 spans 15 amino acids. CDR3 DNA sequence: TGTGCCAGCTCACCACCCCTCGGTGGGACCGGGGAGCTGTTTTTT. Amino acids: CASSPPLGGTGELFF.

This clonotype was seen more than once but under ten times. V and J are TRBV19 and TRBJ2-7, with D uncertain. From germline, CDR1 is LNHDA and CDR2 SQIVND (reference sequence). This CDR3 has 16 amino acids. V shed 0 bases and J shed 3 bases, with 15 bases lying between them. The CDR3 reads CASSIDWRINYYEQYF. The CDR3 DNA is TGTGCCAGTAGTATAGATTGGCGGATCAACTACTACGAGCAGTACTTC.

There are a few counts of this clonotype. The J gene is TRBJ1-4, the V gene TRBV25-1, with D uncertain. V was cut by 1 base and J by 7 bases, with 13 bases left in between. Germline lookup yields CDR1 MGHDK and CDR2 SYGVNS. The CDR3 extends over 15 amino acids. The chain's CDR3 is CASSEWSLLGEKLFF. The CDR3 region has the DNA TGTGCCAGCAGTGAATGGAGCCTCCTGGGTGAAAAACTGTTTTTT.

This clonotype turned up a few times. V usage is TRBV4-3 and J usage is TRBJ2-5; D uncertain. The ends were cut back, 1 base at V and 7 bases at J, with 7 bases in the middle. This CDR3 is 12 amino acids long. Germline values: CDR1 LGHNA, CDR2 YSLEER. Written as DNA, the CDR3 is TGCGCCAGCAGCCAAGGGGGTGGGACCCAGTACTTC. Amino acids: CASSQGGGTQYF.

The chain carries TRBV7-3 and TRBJ2-2, with D possibly TRBD1 on 6 matching bases. Germline V CDR1 and CDR2: SGHTA, FQGTGA. Trimming left V 2 bases short and J 5 bases short, with 12 bases between. This CDR3 is 15 amino acids long. The CDR3 nucleotides read TGTGCCAGCAGCTTATGGGGGCCGAGGACCGGGGAGCTGTTTTTT. Translation: CASSLWGPRTGELFF.

This chain links TRBV12-3 or TRBV12-4 with TRBJ1-2, with a possible D match to TRBD1 (5 bases). This CDR3 is 14 amino acids long. V was trimmed by 6 bases and J by 4 bases, leaving 15 bases between them. The CDR3: CASSRERRGYGYTF. Written as DNA, the CDR3 is TGTGCCAGCAGCCGCGAAAGGAGGGGCTATGGCTACACCTTC.

This rearrangement joins TRBV5-1 to TRBJ2-2, with D maybe TRBD1 (6 bases). Per germline, CDR1 SGHRS and CDR2 YFSETQ. The CDR3 loop spans 13 amino acids. The V gene lost 1 base and the J gene lost 8 bases, with 9 bases spanning the gap. The chain's CDR3 is CASSLQGQGELFF. The CDR3 bases are TGCGCCAGCAGCTTGCAGGGGCAAGGGGAGCTGTTTTTT.

The J gene is TRBJ2-2, the V gene TRBV5-5, with 7 bases identical to TRBD2. Germline V gives CDR1 SGHKS, CDR2 YYEKEE (reference sequence). Losses at the gene ends were 1 base for V and 1 base for J; bases not matched to a gene: 1. The CDR3 is 15 residues long. CDR3 coding DNA: TGTGCCAGCAGCTTGTCTAGCGGGAACACCGGGGAGCTGTTTTTT. This encodes CASSLSSGNTGELFF.

This clonotype showed up just a few times. The V call is TRBV29-1, the J call TRBJ1-4; D might be TRBD1 (5 bases). The germline V and J ends were trimmed by 7 bases and 5 bases, with 11 bases remaining between them. This CDR3 is built from 12 residues. Germline V gene lookup returns CDR1 SQVTM and CDR2 ANQGSEA. CDR3 bases: TGCAGCGCTCACTCAGGGAATGAAAAACTGTTTTTT. It yields the protein CSAHSGNEKLFF.

This clonotype was counted a few times. The chain couples TRBV7-2 to TRBJ1-3, with D hard to call. Germline V lookup: CDR1 SGHTA, CDR2 FQGNSA. The CDR3 totals 15 residues. V shed 2 bases and J shed 0 bases, with 8 bases lying between them. CDR3 DNA: TGTGCCAGCAGCTTATCCCCAACCTCTGGAAACACCATATATTTT. Protein product: CASSLSPTSGNTIYF. Using reference TRBV7-2 and TRBJ1-3 for the parts outside the CDR3, the full variable domain is GAGVSQSPSNKVTEKGKDVELRCDPISGHTALYWYRQSLGQGLEFLIYFQGNSAPDKSGLPSDRFSAERTGGSVSTLTIQRTQQEDSAVYLCASSLSPTSGNTIYFGEGSWLTVV.

This clonotype was detected a few times. The gene calls are TRBV6-2 or TRBV6-3 and TRBJ2-7, with TRBD1 matching 9 bases. The J segment lost 5 bases and the V segment lost 5 bases, leaving 10 bases of the junction unmatched. Germline V gene data show CDR1 as MNHEY and CDR2 as SVGEGT. The CDR3 extends over 15 amino acids. CDR3 region: CASSTRTGDRDEQYF. CDR3 in DNA: TGTGCCAGCAGTACTAGGACAGGGGATCGGGACGAGCAGTACTTC.

The genes are TRBV4-3 and TRBJ1-2; D gene unclear. The CDR3 totals 15 residues. The germline V gene encodes CDR1 LGHNA and CDR2 YSLEER. V was trimmed by 4 bases and J by 4 bases, leaving 16 bases between them. The CDR3 spells CASSPDKAAFYGYTF. The CDR3, as DNA: TGCGCCAGCAGCCCTGACAAGGCGGCCTTCTATGGCTACACCTTC.

A note on this clonotype: The junction departs from the called germline gene at one end, perhaps through a read error. The genes are TRBV10-3 and TRBJ1-5; a weak D match, TRBD1 (5 bases). The germline CDR1 and CDR2 sequences are ENHRY and SYGVKD. The CDR3 totals 14 residues. In DNA form, the CDR3 reads TGTGCCACCTCGACTGGGACGGGCGATCAGCCCCAACATTTT. Its translation is CATSTGTGDQPQHF.

This clonotype was found many times. V gene TRBV20-1 combines with J gene TRBJ1-5; a possible D gene is TRBD1 (5 bases). Germline loops: CDR1 DFQATT, CDR2 SNEGSKA (reference sequence). The V end was cut by 6 bases, the J end by 4 bases, with 19 bases between. The CDR3 runs to 15 residues. This CDR3 is CSASRGSGGNQPQHF. The CDR3 bases are TGCAGTGCGAGCCGGGGCAGCGGGGGAAATCAGCCCCAGCATTTT.

A word on this clonotype: A much larger clone differs by one base, so this may be a read error. V gene TRBV12-3 or TRBV12-4 combines with J gene TRBJ2-3, with D perhaps TRBD1 or TRBD2 (5 bases each). This CDR3 region has 14 residues. The CDR3 is CARSFGGGTDTQYF. CDR3 DNA sequence: TGTGCCAGGAGTTTTGGGGGAGGCACAGATACGCAGTATTTT.

This clonotype was counted at least ten times. V gene TRBV10-3 combines with J gene TRBJ2-7, with 9 positions matching TRBD1. Germline CDR1 and CDR2: ENHRY and SYGVKD. Trimming took 1 base from V and 2 from J; bases not matched to a gene: 6. This CDR3 region has 16 residues. The CDR3: CAISEFGQGSPYEQYF. In DNA form, the CDR3 reads TGTGCCATCAGTGAGTTTGGACAGGGGTCCCCCTACGAGCAGTACTTC.

This clonotype was seen many times. The chain uses TRBV20-1 and TRBJ2-5; TRBD1 agrees at 12 bases. Germline assignment: CDR1 DFQATT and CDR2 SNEGSKA (reference sequence). The V and J ends lost 6 bases and 4 bases, in that order; junction bases with no gene match: 6. The CDR3 consists of 14 residues. The CDR3 protein is CSAPGTGGVETQYF. In nucleotides, the CDR3 is TGCAGTGCACCCGGGACAGGGGGCGTAGAGACCCAGTACTTC.

A word on this clonotype: The germline gene is not matched at one end of the junction; a read error may be the cause. The rearrangement joins TRBV19 to TRBJ1-5; TRBD1 aligns across 10 bases. Germline CDR1 reads LNHDA; CDR2 reads SQIVND (reference sequence). This CDR3 spans 15 amino acids. The CDR3 DNA reads TGTGCCAGTAGTACGACAGGGGGCGGCAATCAGCCCCATCATTTT. This sequence encodes CASSTTGGGNQPHHF.

In this sample, this clonotype turned up a few times. The chain couples TRBV6-2 or TRBV6-3 to TRBJ2-1; TRBD1 might be the D (5 bases). The V gene lost 5 bases and the J gene lost 6 bases, with 17 bases spanning the gap. The CDR3 has 15 amino acids. The germline CDR1 and CDR2 sequences are MNHEY and SVGEGT. The CDR3: CASSDASNRLNEQFF. The CDR3 nucleotides are TGTGCCAGCAGTGACGCATCAAACAGGCTCAATGAGCAGTTCTTC.

The table lists this clonotype with a few counts. The chain carries TRBV15 and TRBJ2-1, with TRBD1 as a possible D gene (5 bases). Trimming stripped 0 bases from V and 8 bases from J, with 14 bases between. This CDR3 spans 15 amino acids. Germline lookup yields CDR1 LNHNV and CDR2 YYDKDF (reference sequence). The CDR3 sequence: CATSREPQGSHEQFF. CDR3 bases: TGTGCCACCAGCAGAGAACCCCAGGGTTCCCATGAGCAGTTCTTC. The full variable domain, rest sourced from reference TRBV15 and TRBJ2-1, is DAMVIQNPRYQVTQFGKPVTLSCSQTLNHNVMYWYQQKSSQAPKLLFHYYDKDFNNEADTPDNFQSRRPNTSFCFLDIRSPGLGDTAMYLCATSREPQGSHEQFFGPGTRLTVL.

The chain uses TRBV5-5 and TRBJ1-1; 8 bases are shared with TRBD1. Germline-derived CDR1 and CDR2 are SGHKS and YYEKEE (reference sequence). The ends lost 4 bases at V and 6 bases at J; junction bases unmatched: 5. The CDR3 contains 13 residues. The CDR3 DNA sequence: TGTGCCAGCAGCCTCGGACAGGGACCTGAAGCTTTCTTT. The encoded protein is CASSLGQGPEAFF.

The chain links TRBV7-9 to TRBJ2-6; D may be TRBD1 or TRBD2 (6 bases each). The V end was cut by 2 bases, the J end by 0 bases, with 11 bases between. The length of the CDR3 is 17 residues. The V gene's germline CDR1 is SEHNR and CDR2 FQNEAQ (reference sequence). DNA for the CDR3: TGTGCCAGCAGCTTATGGGGGGCACCCTCTGGGGCCAACGTCCTGACTTTC. It translates to CASSLWGAPSGANVLTF.

This clonotype was picked up a small number of times. V gene TRBV7-9 combines with J gene TRBJ2-4; no clear D. Germline loops: CDR1 SEHNR, CDR2 FQNEAQ (reference sequence). The length of the CDR3 is 12 residues. The CDR3 nucleotides are TGTTCGTTTGAAGGCCCCAAAAACATTCAGTACTTC. Its translation is CSFEGPKNIQYF.

This chain connects TRBV9 to TRBJ2-1, with 9 nucleotides matching TRBD2. The CDR3 is made up of 16 amino acids. Unmatched junction bases numbered 10, after V lost 1 base and J lost 8 bases. Germline V CDR1 and CDR2: SGDLS, YYNGEE. The CDR3 spells CASSVRAGGRLDEQFF. The CDR3 DNA reads as TGTGCCAGCAGCGTAAGAGCGGGAGGCCGCCTCGATGAGCAGTTCTTC.

This clonotype has more than one count but fewer than ten. V and J are TRBV5-1 and TRBJ1-4, with D hard to call. The germline CDR1 and CDR2 sequences are SGHRS and YFSETQ. The CDR3 covers 14 residues. The V end lost 4 bases, the J end lost 7 bases, and 14 bases lay between the germline ends. CDR3: CASSDQVRREKLFF. The CDR3 DNA reads as TGCGCCAGCAGCGACCAAGTGCGGCGTGAAAAACTGTTTTTT.

Remarks on this clonotype: A read error may produce the germline difference seen at one junction end. V gene TRBV6-1 combines with J gene TRBJ1-2, with D possibly matching TRBD1 (6 bases). The germline CDR1 and CDR2 sequences are MNHNS and SASEGT. CDR3 size: 13 residues. CDR3 nucleotide sequence: TGTGCCAGCACTGAAACAGGGCGGACTGGCTACACCTTC. Protein: CASTETGRTGYTF.

The V call is TRBV27, the J call TRBJ2-3; 9 bases are shared with TRBD2. Trimming at V came to 3 bases and at J to 3 bases, leaving 7 bases not matched to a gene. The CDR3 runs to 16 residues. In germline, CDR1 is MNHEY, CDR2 SMNVEV (reference sequence). CDR3 nucleotide sequence: TGTGCCAGCAGTTTGACTAGCGGAGACCCTACAGATACGCAGTATTTT. Residues: CASSLTSGDPTDTQYF.

The chain recombines TRBV11-2 with TRBJ2-5; 8 nucleotides agree with TRBD1. CDR3 length: 15 amino acids. CDR1 and CDR2 from the germline V gene are SGHAT and FQNNGV. Losses at the gene ends were 5 bases for V and 5 bases for J; bases not matched to a gene: 10. As DNA, the CDR3 is TGTGCCAGCAGCCCTATAGGACAGGGATACGAGACCCAGTACTTC. Encoded protein: CASSPIGQGYETQYF. Based on the CDR3 plus reference TRBV11-2 and TRBJ2-5, the full variable domain is EAGVAQSPRYKIIEKRQSVAFWCNPISGHATLYWYQQILGQGPKLLIQFQNNGVVDDSQLPKDRFSAERLKGVDSTLKIQPAKLEDSAVYLCASSPIGQGYETQYFGPGTRLLVL.

This clonotype was picked up a small number of times. A single base separates this from a much larger clone, so it may be a read error. V gene TRBV5-1 combines with J gene TRBJ1-6; unclear D gene. The CDR3 runs 13 residues. From germline, CDR1 is SGHRS and CDR2 YFSETQ. CDR3 in DNA: TGCGCCAGCAGCTTGGCCGAGGATTCACTCCTCCACTTT. Its protein is CASSLAEDSLLHF. The full variable domain, rest sourced from reference TRBV5-1 and TRBJ1-6, is KAGVTQTPRYLIKTRGQQVTLSCSPISGHRSVSWYQQTPGQGLQFLFEYFSETQRNKGNFPGRFSGRQFSNSRSEMNVSTLELGDSALYLCASSLAEDSLLHFGNGTRLTVT.